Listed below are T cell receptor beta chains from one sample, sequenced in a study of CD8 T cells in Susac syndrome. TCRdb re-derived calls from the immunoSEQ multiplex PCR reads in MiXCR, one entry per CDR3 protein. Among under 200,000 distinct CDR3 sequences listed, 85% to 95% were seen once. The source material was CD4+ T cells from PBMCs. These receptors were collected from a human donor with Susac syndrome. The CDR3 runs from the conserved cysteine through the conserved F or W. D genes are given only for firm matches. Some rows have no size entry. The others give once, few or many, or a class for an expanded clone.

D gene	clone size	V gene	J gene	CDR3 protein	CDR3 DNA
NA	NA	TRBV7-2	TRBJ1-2	CASSLGGGHNYGYTF	TGTGCCAGCAGCTTAGGTGGAGGGCATAACTATGGCTACACCTTC
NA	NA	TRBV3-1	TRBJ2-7	CASSQVPGFEQYF	TGTGCCAGCAGCCAAGTGCCTGGATTTGAGCAGTACTTC
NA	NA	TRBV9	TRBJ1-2	CASSMTGYGYTF	TGTGCCAGCAGCATGACAGGTTATGGCTACACCTTC
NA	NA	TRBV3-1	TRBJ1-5	CASSQGQIDQPQHF	TGTGCCAGCAGCCAAGGACAGATAGATCAGCCCCAGCATTTT
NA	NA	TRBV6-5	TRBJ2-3	CASRSSSTDTQYF	TGTGCCAGCAGATCTAGTAGCACAGATACGCAGTATTTT
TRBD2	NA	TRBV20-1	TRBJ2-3	CSATRLASTDTQYF	TGCAGTGCCACCCGACTAGCATCGACAGATACGCAGTATTTT
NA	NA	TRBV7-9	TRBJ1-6	CASSLEAGGSPLHF	TGTGCCAGCAGCTTAGAAGCGGGAGGCTCACCCCTCCACTTT
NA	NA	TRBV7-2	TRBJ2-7	CASSPLEEQYF	TGTGCCAGCAGTCCCCTTGAGGAGCAGTACTTC
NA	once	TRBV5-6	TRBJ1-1	CASSLVGRGVNTEAFF	TGTGCCAGCAGCTTGGTGGGTAGGGGAGTGAACACTGAAGCTTTCTTT
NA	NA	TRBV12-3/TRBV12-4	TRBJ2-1	CASSATAYNEQFF	TGTGCCAGCAGTGCAACAGCCTACAATGAGCAGTTCTTC
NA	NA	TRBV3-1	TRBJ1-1	CASSQERGNTEAFF	TGTGCCAGCAGCCAAGAGAGGGGGAACACTGAAGCTTTCTTT
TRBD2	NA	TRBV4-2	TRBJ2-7	CASSQDFTSGFSYEQYF	TGTGCCAGCAGCCAAGATTTCACTAGCGGATTCTCCTACGAGCAGTACTTC
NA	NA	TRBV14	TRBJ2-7	CASSQRAPYEQYF	TGTGCCAGCAGCCAAAGAGCACCCTACGAGCAGTACTTC
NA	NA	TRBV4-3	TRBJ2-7	CASSQGSWGGSDEQYF	TGCGCCAGCAGCCAAGGGTCGTGGGGGGGCTCTGACGAGCAGTACTTC
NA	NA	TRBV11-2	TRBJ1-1	CASSFQMNTEAFF	TGTGCCAGCAGCTTCCAGATGAACACTGAAGCTTTCTTT
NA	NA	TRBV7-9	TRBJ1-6	CASSLAGAYNSPLHF	TGTGCCAGCAGCTTAGCGGGGGCGTATAATTCACCCCTCCACTTT
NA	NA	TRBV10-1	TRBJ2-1	CASGQSYPNEQFF	TGCGCCAGCGGACAGAGTTACCCTAATGAGCAGTTCTTC
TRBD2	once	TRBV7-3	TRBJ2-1	CASSLTSGLYNEQFF	TGTGCCAGCAGCTTGACTAGCGGACTTTACAATGAGCAGTTCTTC
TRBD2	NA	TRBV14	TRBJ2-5	CASSRRASGVLGETQYF	TGTGCCAGCAGCCGACGGGCTAGCGGGGTTTTAGGAGAGACCCAGTACTTC
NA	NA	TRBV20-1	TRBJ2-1	CSARRLNNEQFF	TGCAGTGCTAGGCGTCTAAACAATGAGCAGTTCTTC
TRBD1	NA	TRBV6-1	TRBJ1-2	CASSAAGTGVGYTF	TGTGCCAGCAGTGCGGCCGGGACAGGGGTCGGCTACACCTTC
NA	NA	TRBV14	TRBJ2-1	CASSQSGLASPQFF	TGTGCCAGCAGCCAAAGCGGGCTAGCGTCACCTCAGTTCTTC